Reported below is one TCR beta chain. Its antigen remains unknown. The sample is drawn from a study of T cell responses to AZD1222 COVID-19 vaccine. The table came from immunoSEQ multiplex PCR; TCRdb's copy has only in-frame clones and leaves some out. The sample records 150,000 or so clones, just over 90% being singletons. This CDR3 has 13 amino acids. Trimming stripped 4 bases from V and 7 bases from J, with 8 bases between. Germline loops: CDR1 SEHNR, CDR2 FQNEAQ (reference sequence). Whole-study findings and limits: Donors in the cohort were predominantly white British and more often female, and clonal diversity was possibly underestimated. The reported proportion of spike-specific TCRs targeting unmutated variant regions was nearly half. Dominant at 160-218 and 743-854, vaccine-associated CD4 TCRs also spanned spike. After two AZD1222 doses, spike-specific TCR breadth and depth rose versus day 0.

The TCR comes from an adult who received the AZD1222 COVID-19 vaccine. The chain links TRBV7-9 to TRBJ1-6; D unresolved. The source was peripheral blood, collected 28 days after the second AZD1222 dose. CDR3 bases: TGTGCCAGCAGCTGGGCAGAGAATTCACCCCTCCACTTT. Amino acid sequence: CASSWAENSPLHF.